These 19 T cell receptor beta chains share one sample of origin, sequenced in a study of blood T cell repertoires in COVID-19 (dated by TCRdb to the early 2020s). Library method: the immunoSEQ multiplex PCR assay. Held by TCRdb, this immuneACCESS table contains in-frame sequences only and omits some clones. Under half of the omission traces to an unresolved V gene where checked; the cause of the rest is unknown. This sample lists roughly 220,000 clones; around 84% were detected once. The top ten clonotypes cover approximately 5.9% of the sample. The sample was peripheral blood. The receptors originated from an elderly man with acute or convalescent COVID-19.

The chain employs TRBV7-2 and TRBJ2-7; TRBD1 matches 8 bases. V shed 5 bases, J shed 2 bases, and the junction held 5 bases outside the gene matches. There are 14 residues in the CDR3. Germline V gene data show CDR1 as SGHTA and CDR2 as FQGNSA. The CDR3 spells CASSPGQGTYEQYF. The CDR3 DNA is TGTGCCAGCAGCCCAGGACAGGGTACCTACGAGCAGTACTTC.

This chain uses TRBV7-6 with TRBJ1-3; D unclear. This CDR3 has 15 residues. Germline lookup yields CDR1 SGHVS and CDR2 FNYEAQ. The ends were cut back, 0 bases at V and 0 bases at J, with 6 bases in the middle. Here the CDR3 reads CASSLAGSSGNTIYF. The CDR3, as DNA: TGTGCCAGCAGCTTAGCGGGCAGCTCTGGAAACACCATATATTTT.

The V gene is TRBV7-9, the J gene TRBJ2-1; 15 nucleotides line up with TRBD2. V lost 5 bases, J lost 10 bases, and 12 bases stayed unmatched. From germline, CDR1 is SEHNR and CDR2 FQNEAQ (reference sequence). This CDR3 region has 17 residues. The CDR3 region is CASSRLPGLAGGQEQFF. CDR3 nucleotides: TGTGCCAGCAGCCGACTCCCCGGACTAGCGGGAGGGCAGGAGCAGTTCTTC.

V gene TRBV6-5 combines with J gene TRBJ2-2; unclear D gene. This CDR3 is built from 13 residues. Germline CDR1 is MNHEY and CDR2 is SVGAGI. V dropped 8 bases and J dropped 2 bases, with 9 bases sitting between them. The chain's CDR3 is CASQADNTGELFF. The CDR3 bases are TGTGCCAGCCAGGCAGACAACACCGGGGAGCTGTTTTTT.

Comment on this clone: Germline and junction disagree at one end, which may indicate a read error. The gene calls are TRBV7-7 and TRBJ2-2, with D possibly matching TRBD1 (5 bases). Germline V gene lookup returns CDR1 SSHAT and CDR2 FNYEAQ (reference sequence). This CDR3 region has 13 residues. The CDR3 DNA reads TGTGCTAGCAGCCGAGCAGGGTATGGGGAGCTGTTTTTT. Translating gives CASSRAGYGELFF.

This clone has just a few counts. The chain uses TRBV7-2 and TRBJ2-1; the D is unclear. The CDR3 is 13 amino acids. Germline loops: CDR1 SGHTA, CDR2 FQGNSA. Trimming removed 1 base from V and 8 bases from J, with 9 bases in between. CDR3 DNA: TGTGCCAGCAGCTTAGGACCCCTAGATGAGCAGTTCTTC. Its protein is CASSLGPLDEQFF.

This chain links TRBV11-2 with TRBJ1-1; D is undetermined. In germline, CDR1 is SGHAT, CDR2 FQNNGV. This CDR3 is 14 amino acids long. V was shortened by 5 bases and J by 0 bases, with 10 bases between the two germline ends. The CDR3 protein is CASSRAGMNTEAFF. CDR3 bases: TGTGCCAGCAGCCGAGCGGGCATGAACACTGAAGCTTTCTTT.

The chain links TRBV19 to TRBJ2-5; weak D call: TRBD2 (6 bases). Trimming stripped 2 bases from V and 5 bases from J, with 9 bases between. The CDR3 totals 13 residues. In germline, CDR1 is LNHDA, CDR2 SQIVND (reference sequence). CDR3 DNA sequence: TGTGCCAGTAGTATACGGGGAGGCGAGACCCAGTACTTC. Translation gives CASSIRGGETQYF.

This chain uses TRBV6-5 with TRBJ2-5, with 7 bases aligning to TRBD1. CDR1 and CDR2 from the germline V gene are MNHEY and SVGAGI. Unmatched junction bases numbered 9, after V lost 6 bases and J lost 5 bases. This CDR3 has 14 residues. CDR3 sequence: CASRQQGTVETQYF. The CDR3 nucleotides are TGTGCCAGCAGACAACAGGGGACGGTGGAGACCCAGTACTTC.

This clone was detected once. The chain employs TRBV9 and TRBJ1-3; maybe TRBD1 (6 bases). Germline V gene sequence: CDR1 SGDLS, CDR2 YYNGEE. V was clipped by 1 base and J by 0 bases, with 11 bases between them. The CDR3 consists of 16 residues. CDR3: CASSVMDSFSGNTIYF. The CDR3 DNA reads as TGTGCCAGCAGCGTAATGGACAGTTTCTCTGGAAACACCATATATTTT. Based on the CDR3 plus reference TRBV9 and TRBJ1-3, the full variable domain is DSGVTQTPKHLITATGQRVTLRCSPRSGDLSVYWYQQSLDQGLQFLIQYYNGEERAKGNILERFSAQQFPDLHSELNLSSLELGDSALYFCASSVMDSFSGNTIYFGEGSWLTVV.

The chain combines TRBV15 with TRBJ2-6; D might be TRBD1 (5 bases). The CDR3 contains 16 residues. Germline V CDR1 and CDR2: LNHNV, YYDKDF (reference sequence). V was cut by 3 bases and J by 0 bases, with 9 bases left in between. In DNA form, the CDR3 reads TGTGCCACCAGCAGTGTCCAGGGCTCTGGGGCCAACGTCCTGACTTTC. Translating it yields CATSSVQGSGANVLTF. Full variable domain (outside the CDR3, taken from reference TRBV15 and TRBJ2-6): DAMVIQNPRYQVTQFGKPVTLSCSQTLNHNVMYWYQQKSSQAPKLLFHYYDKDFNNEADTPDNFQSRRPNTSFCFLDIRSPGLGDTAMYLCATSSVQGSGANVLTFGAGSRLTVL.

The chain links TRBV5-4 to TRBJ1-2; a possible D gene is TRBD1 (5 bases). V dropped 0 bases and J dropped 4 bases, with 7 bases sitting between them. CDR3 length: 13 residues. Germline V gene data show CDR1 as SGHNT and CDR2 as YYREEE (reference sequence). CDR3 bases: TGTGCCAGCAGCTTGGACAGGAGCTATGGCTACACCTTC. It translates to CASSLDRSYGYTF.

This CDR3 reads CASSFAGSSGNTIYF. CDR3 DNA: TGTGCCAGCAGCTTCGCGGGTAGCTCTGGAAACACCATATATTTT. This chain links TRBV7-2 with TRBJ1-3; D remains unclear. V lost 3 bases, J lost 0 bases, and 9 bases lay in between. The CDR3 extends over 15 amino acids. Germline-derived CDR1 and CDR2 are SGHTA and FQGNSA.

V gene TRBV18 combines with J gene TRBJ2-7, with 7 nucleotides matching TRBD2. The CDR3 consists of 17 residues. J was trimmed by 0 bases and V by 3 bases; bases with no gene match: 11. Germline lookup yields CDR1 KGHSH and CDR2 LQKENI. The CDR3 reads CASSPSPASGSSYEQYF. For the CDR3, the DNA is TGTGCCAGCTCACCCTCCCCCGCTAGCGGAAGCTCCTACGAGCAGTACTTC.

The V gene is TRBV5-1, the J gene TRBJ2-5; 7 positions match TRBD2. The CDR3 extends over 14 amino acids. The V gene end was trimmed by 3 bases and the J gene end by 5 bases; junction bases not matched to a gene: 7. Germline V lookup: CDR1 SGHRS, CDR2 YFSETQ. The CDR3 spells CASSYGGSLETQYF. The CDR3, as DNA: TGCGCCAGCAGCTACGGCGGGAGTCTTGAGACCCAGTACTTC.

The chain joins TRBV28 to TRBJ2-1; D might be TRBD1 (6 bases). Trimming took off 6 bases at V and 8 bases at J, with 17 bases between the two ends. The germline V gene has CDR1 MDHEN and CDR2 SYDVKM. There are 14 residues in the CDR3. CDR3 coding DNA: TGTGCCAGCAGAGGACAGCCCAATACCTATGAGCAGTTCTTC. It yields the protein CASRGQPNTYEQFF. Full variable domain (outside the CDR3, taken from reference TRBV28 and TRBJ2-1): DVKVTQSSRYLVKRTGEKVFLECVQDMDHENMFWYRQDPGLGLRLIYFSYDVKMKEKGDIPEGYSVSREKKERFSLILESASTNQTSMYLCASRGQPNTYEQFFGPGTRLTVL.

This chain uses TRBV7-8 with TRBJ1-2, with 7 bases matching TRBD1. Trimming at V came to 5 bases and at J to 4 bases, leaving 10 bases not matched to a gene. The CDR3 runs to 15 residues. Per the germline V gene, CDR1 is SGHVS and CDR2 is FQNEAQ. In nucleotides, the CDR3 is TGTGCCAGCAGCCTTACGGGACAGAAGATCTATGGCTACACCTTC. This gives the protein CASSLTGQKIYGYTF.

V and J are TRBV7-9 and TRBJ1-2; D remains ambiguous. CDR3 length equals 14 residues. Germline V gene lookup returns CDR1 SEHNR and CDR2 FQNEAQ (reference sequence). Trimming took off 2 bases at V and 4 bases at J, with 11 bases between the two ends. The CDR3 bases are TGTGCCAGCAGCTTAACCTTGGAGGGCTATGGCTACACCTTC. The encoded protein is CASSLTLEGYGYTF.

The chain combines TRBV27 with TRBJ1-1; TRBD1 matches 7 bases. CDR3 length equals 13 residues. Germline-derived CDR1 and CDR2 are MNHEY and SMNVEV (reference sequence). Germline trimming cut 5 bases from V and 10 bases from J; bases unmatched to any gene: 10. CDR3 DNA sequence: TGTGCCAGCAGTCCATCCACAGGGGAGAGAGCTTTCTTT. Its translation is CASSPSTGERAFF.